The 32 T cell receptor beta chains reported below all come from one sample, sequenced in a study of cytomegalovirus exposure and HLA in healthy donors. PCR amplification relied on 60 Vbeta primers (plus 13 Jbeta primers). Assay used: immunoSEQ multiplex PCR; TCRdb lists only in-frame clones, some missing. Of under 100,000 clones listed, just under 70% are singletons. Specimen: PBMCs. The receptor source for this set is a woman aged 45-60 years in good health and CMV-seropositive.

The V call is TRBV28, the J call TRBJ2-1, with TRBD2 matching over 9 bases. CDR3 size: 15 residues. Losses at the gene ends were 7 bases for V and 8 bases for J; bases not matched to a gene: 12. Germline V gene sequence: CDR1 MDHEN, CDR2 SYDVKM. The chain's CDR3 is CASTLVSSGMDEQFF. The CDR3 nucleotides read TGTGCCAGCACACTCGTGTCTAGCGGGATGGATGAGCAGTTCTTC.

The chain uses TRBV19 and TRBJ1-1; 10 bases line up with TRBD1. In germline, CDR1 is LNHDA, CDR2 SQIVND (reference sequence). CDR3 length: 16 amino acids. V lost 3 bases to trimming and J lost 4 bases; unmatched junction nucleotides: 8. As DNA, the CDR3 is TGTGCCAGTAGTATCGGAGGGACAGGGGTGTCCACTGAAGCTTTCTTT. Protein sequence: CASSIGGTGVSTEAFF.

This clone was seen only a few times. This chain uses TRBV4-3 with TRBJ1-2, with D maybe TRBD1 (5 bases). Trimming stripped 4 bases from V and 6 bases from J, with 12 bases between. This CDR3 comprises 13 residues. CDR1 and CDR2 from the germline V gene are LGHNA and YSLEER. CDR3 protein: CASSLLGGDGYTF. The CDR3 coding sequence is TGCGCCAGCAGCCTCTTGGGGGGAGATGGCTACACCTTC.

The V call is TRBV5-8, the J call TRBJ1-2; D is perhaps TRBD1 (5 bases). Trimming removed 5 bases at V and 0 bases at J, with 14 bases between. The CDR3 has 15 residues. Germline V CDR1 and CDR2: SGHTS, YDEGEE. This CDR3 reads CASSAKGVANYGYTF. In DNA form, the CDR3 reads TGTGCCAGCAGTGCTAAAGGGGTAGCTAACTATGGCTACACCTTC.

V and J are TRBV4-1 and TRBJ2-7, with 7 bases fitting TRBD2. The CDR3 is made up of 16 amino acids. V lost 0 bases to trimming and J lost 3 bases; unmatched junction nucleotides: 8. Germline V CDR1 and CDR2: MGHRA, YSYEKL. The CDR3 DNA follows: TGCGCCAGCAGCCAAGATGCGGCGCGGGAGAGCTACGAGCAGTACTTC. This sequence encodes CASSQDAARESYEQYF.

The V and J genes are TRBV7-9 and TRBJ1-1, with no clear D. This CDR3 has 15 amino acids. Germline V gene lookup returns CDR1 SEHNR and CDR2 FQNEAQ (reference sequence). V lost 4 bases to trimming and J lost 2 bases, with 14 bases between them. The chain's CDR3 is CASSSSPVQNTEAFF. DNA for the CDR3: TGTGCCAGCAGCTCTTCCCCGGTGCAAAACACTGAAGCTTTCTTT.

The V gene is TRBV5-6, the J gene TRBJ2-7; D is ambiguous. The CDR3 length is 16 residues. Germline CDR1 SGHDT, CDR2 YYEEEE. Trimming took 4 bases from V and 1 from J, leaving 18 bases between them. DNA of the CDR3: TGTGCCAGCAGCCCCCAATGGGCAGCTCCTTCCTACGAGCAGTACTTC. Its protein product is CASSPQWAAPSYEQYF.

The rearrangement links TRBV5-4 to TRBJ2-7, with 7 bases that match TRBD2. This CDR3 region has 15 residues. Germline V gives CDR1 SGHNT, CDR2 YYREEE (reference sequence). V shed 3 bases and J 1 base; nucleotides not matched to a gene: 7. The CDR3 DNA is TGTGCCAGCAGCTCTGGGATAGCGGGTTCCTACGAGCAGTACTTC. It encodes CASSSGIAGSYEQYF.

V is TRBV27 and J is TRBJ1-4; tentative D call: TRBD1 (6 bases). There are 16 residues in the CDR3. The V gene lost 6 bases and the J gene lost 6 bases, with 20 bases spanning the gap. Germline assignment: CDR1 MNHEY and CDR2 SMNVEV (reference sequence). DNA for the CDR3: TGTGCCAGCAGCCCTTTAACCGGGACATTTTATGAAAAACTGTTTTTT. Its translation: CASSPLTGTFYEKLFF.

The rearrangement links TRBV9 to TRBJ2-3, with 7 bases lining up with TRBD1. In germline, CDR1 is SGDLS, CDR2 YYNGEE. J lost 1 base, V lost 2 bases, and 1 base had no gene match. The CDR3 runs 14 residues. The DNA for the CDR3 is TGTGCCAGCAGCGTCGGGACAGGCACAGATACGCAGTATTTT. Its translation: CASSVGTGTDTQYF. The variable domain in full, completed from reference TRBV9 and TRBJ2-3, reads DSGVTQTPKHLITATGQRVTLRCSPRSGDLSVYWYQQSLDQGLQFLIQYYNGEERAKGNILERFSAQQFPDLHSELNLSSLELGDSALYFCASSVGTGTDTQYFGPGTRLTVL.

This clone was observed a handful of times. The chain couples TRBV4-3 to TRBJ1-3, with D possibly matching TRBD1 (5 bases). Germline V CDR1 and CDR2: LGHNA, YSLEER. This CDR3 contains 16 residues. V was clipped by 2 bases and J by 4 bases, with 15 bases between them. The DNA of the CDR3 is TGCGCCAGCAGCCAATCCCGGGGGGGAAGCGGAAACACCATATATTTT. This translates into CASSQSRGGSGNTIYF.

V is TRBV28 and J is TRBJ2-7; D is unresolved. CDR3 length equals 11 residues. Germline CDR1 is MDHEN and CDR2 is SYDVKM. Trimming pared 6 bases from V and 4 bases from J, leaving 7 bases between. The chain's CDR3 is CASSSGYEQYF. The CDR3 DNA is TGTGCCAGCAGCTCGGGTTACGAGCAGTACTTC.

The gene calls are TRBV19 and TRBJ2-3; D ambiguous. The CDR3 is 15 amino acids. The germline CDR1 and CDR2 sequences are LNHDA and SQIVND (reference sequence). Trimming took off 2 bases at V and 3 bases at J, with 12 bases between the two ends. Written as DNA, the CDR3 is TGTGCCAGTAGTATAATAGCCCCCGGTACAGATACGCAGTATTTT. Its protein is CASSIIAPGTDTQYF.

The chain couples TRBV27 to TRBJ1-4, with D unresolved. The CDR3 contains 14 residues. With 3 bases removed from V and 3 bases from J, the gap between germline ends came to 8 bases. Germline V gives CDR1 MNHEY, CDR2 SMNVEV (reference sequence). CDR3 protein: CASSFYNANEKLFF. The CDR3 nucleotides are TGTGCCAGCAGTTTTTACAACGCTAATGAAAAACTGTTTTTT.

The CDR3 DNA reads as TGTGCCAGCAGCTTACTCGGGACTACCTACAATGAGCAGTTCTTC. Protein: CASSLLGTTYNEQFF. The J gene is TRBJ2-1, the V gene TRBV7-2; 7 bases are shared with TRBD2. The CDR3 length is 15 residues. With V trimmed by 2 bases and J by 2 bases, 3 bases remained unmatched. Germline-derived CDR1 and CDR2 are SGHTA and FQGNSA.

This chain links TRBV2 with TRBJ2-5; 8 bases align to TRBD2. The germline CDR1 and CDR2 sequences are SNHLY and FYNNEI. Losses at the gene ends were 8 bases for V and 1 base for J; bases not matched to a gene: 6. The CDR3 has 14 amino acids. The CDR3 DNA reads TGTGCCAGCGTACTAGCGGAACCCCAAGAGACCCAGTACTTC. It is translated as CASVLAEPQETQYF.

This clone was detected only a few times. The chain couples TRBV6-1 to TRBJ2-1, with no clear D. This CDR3 has 11 residues. CDR1 MNHNS and CDR2 SASEGT come from the germline V gene. V lost 2 bases and J 10 bases, leaving 6 bases between the germline ends. The DNA for the CDR3 is TGTGCCAGCAGTGAATGGGCAGAGCAGTTCTTC. Amino acids: CASSEWAEQFF.

This chain uses TRBV5-6 with TRBJ2-1; 11 nucleotides line up with TRBD2. V lost 0 bases and J lost 7; bases outside the gene matches: 3. The length of the CDR3 is 15 residues. Germline V CDR1 and CDR2: SGHDT, YYEEEE. In nucleotides, the CDR3 is TGTGCCAGCAGCTTGGGTAGCGGGAGGGTGAATGAGCAGTTCTTC. Its protein product is CASSLGSGRVNEQFF.

The rearrangement links TRBV28 to TRBJ1-1, with D tentatively TRBD1 (5 bases). The CDR3 has 14 residues. V was clipped by 3 bases and J by 5 bases, with 13 bases between them. CDR1 is MDHEN, CDR2 SYDVKM, per germline. CDR3 coding DNA: TGTGCCAGCAGTTTTAGCGGGGCGAGTACTGAAGCTTTCTTT. Amino acids: CASSFSGASTEAFF.

The chain is built from TRBV12-5 and TRBJ2-1, with TRBD2 as a possible D gene (5 bases). The CDR3 is 11 amino acids. The V end was cut by 7 bases, the J end by 10 bases, with 11 bases between. Germline V gene data show CDR1 as LGHNT and CDR2 as FRNRAP. Written as DNA, the CDR3 is TGTGCTAGTGCCGAGGGCCCCGAGCAGTTCTTC. It codes for CASAEGPEQFF.

This clone was observed a few times. The genes are TRBV5-6 and TRBJ2-1, with TRBD2 matching over 15 bases. Germline V CDR1 and CDR2: SGHDT, YYEEEE. The CDR3 covers 18 residues. The J segment lost 9 bases and the V segment lost 6 bases, leaving 16 bases of the junction unmatched. CDR3 sequence reads: CASTKTRAGTSGRSEQFF. In nucleotides, the CDR3 is TGTGCCAGCACCAAGACCCGCGCCGGGACTAGCGGGAGGAGTGAGCAGTTCTTC.

The V gene is TRBV5-1, the J gene TRBJ2-3; 8 bases align to TRBD2. CDR3 length: 18 amino acids. The V gene end was trimmed by 0 bases and the J gene end by 0 bases; junction bases not matched to a gene: 9. CDR1 is SGHRS, CDR2 YFSETQ, per germline. Written as DNA, the CDR3 is TGCGCCAGCAGCTTGGGGGCTAGCGGGTCCTCTAGCACAGATACGCAGTATTTT. This sequence encodes CASSLGASGSSSTDTQYF.

The chain has TRBV2 and TRBJ2-3, with TRBD2 matching 15 bases. In germline, CDR1 is SNHLY, CDR2 FYNNEI. This CDR3 is 14 amino acids long. Trimming took 8 bases from V and 9 from J; bases not matched to a gene: 6. CDR3 loop: CASGGLAGGGTQYF. The CDR3 nucleotides are TGTGCCAGCGGCGGACTAGCGGGAGGGGGGACGCAGTATTTT.

The chain combines TRBV14 with TRBJ2-7, with 8 bases matching TRBD2. The CDR3 length is 15 residues. The junction had 3 bases not matched to a gene; V was cut back by 2 bases and J by 0 bases. Germline CDR1 reads SGHDN; CDR2 reads FVKESK. This CDR3 reads CASSQPSGSSYEQYF. CDR3 nucleotide sequence: TGTGCCAGCAGCCAACCGAGCGGGAGCTCCTACGAGCAGTACTTC.

The chain recombines TRBV7-2 with TRBJ2-5, with D perhaps TRBD2 (6 bases). The CDR3 loop spans 18 amino acids. Germline V lookup: CDR1 SGHTA, CDR2 FQGNSA. V lost 4 bases, J lost 6 bases, and 27 bases lay in between. CDR3 coding DNA: TGTGCCAGCAGCTCCTACCCCCGGGGCGGGAAGTCGGAGAAGACCCAGTACTTC. Translation gives CASSSYPRGGKSEKTQYF.

CDR3 amino acids: CASSFRSGELYTDTQYF. The CDR3 nucleotides read TGTGCCAGCAGCTTCCGATCGGGAGAGCTTTACACAGATACGCAGTATTTT. V is TRBV13 and J is TRBJ2-3, with D possibly being TRBD2 (6 bases). V lost 3 bases and J 2 bases, leaving 18 bases between the germline ends. The CDR3 is made up of 17 amino acids. CDR1 and CDR2 (germline): PRHDT, FYEKMQ (reference sequence).

With respect to this clone: At one end, the junction sequence differs from germline, possibly due to a read error. The chain uses TRBV27 and TRBJ2-7, with 8 bases fitting TRBD1. The CDR3 extends over 15 amino acids. The V gene's germline CDR1 is MNHEY and CDR2 SMNVEV (reference sequence). The CDR3 nucleotides read TGTGCCACCCAAAAAAGACAGGGGACCAACTACGGGCAGTACTTC. Encoded protein: CATQKRQGTNYGQYF.

The gene calls are TRBV2 and TRBJ1-2, with 7 bases matching TRBD1. V lost 5 bases and J lost 8; bases outside the gene matches: 8. Germline CDR1 and CDR2: SNHLY and FYNNEI. The CDR3 consists of 13 residues. The CDR3 is CASSRDSFRGYTF. The CDR3 coding sequence is TGTGCCAGCAGTCGGGACAGCTTTAGGGGCTACACCTTC.

V and J are TRBV2 and TRBJ2-2; tentative D call: TRBD2 (5 bases). Trimming shortened V by 8 bases and J by 1 base, and 11 bases separated the two germline ends. This CDR3 region has 14 residues. Germline V gene data show CDR1 as SNHLY and CDR2 as FYNNEI. CDR3 coding DNA: TGTGCCAGCCCCGCGGGCCAGAACACCGGGGAGCTGTTTTTT. It yields the protein CASPAGQNTGELFF.

This clone was recorded a few times. The rearrangement links TRBV19 to TRBJ2-3; 12 nucleotides align to TRBD1. The germline V gene has CDR1 LNHDA and CDR2 SQIVND (reference sequence). CDR3 length equals 20 residues. The V segment lost 2 bases and the J segment 0 bases; nucleotides outside the gene matches: 12. The chain's CDR3 is CASSILGTGGVGTSTDTQYF. DNA for the CDR3: TGTGCCAGTAGTATATTAGGGACAGGGGGCGTCGGGACGAGCACAGATACGCAGTATTTT.

The CDR3 DNA is TGTGCCAGCGGAACCCGGCCAGGTGTTACCTACGAGCAGTACTTC. Its protein product is CASGTRPGVTYEQYF. The chain joins TRBV18 to TRBJ2-7; D uncertain. The length of the CDR3 is 15 residues. V was cut by 8 bases and J by 2 bases, with 19 bases left in between. In germline, CDR1 is KGHSH, CDR2 LQKENI. Combining the CDR3 with reference TRBV18 and TRBJ2-7 gives the whole variable domain NAGVMQNPRHLVRRRGQEARLRCSPMKGHSHVYWYRQLPEEGLKFMVYLQKENIIDESGMPKERFSAEFPKEGPSILRIQQVVRGDSAAYFCASGTRPGVTYEQYFGPGTRLTVT.

V usage is TRBV27 and J usage is TRBJ1-5; the D gene is possibly TRBD1 (5 bases). The CDR3 is 15 amino acids. The V gene's germline CDR1 is MNHEY and CDR2 SMNVEV (reference sequence). V was pared by 5 bases and J by 2 bases, with 13 bases between. The CDR3 nucleotides are TGTGCCAGCAGTGCCACGGTCAGGGGCAATCAGCCCCAGCATTTT. It is translated as CASSATVRGNQPQHF.